The rows below give T cell receptor beta chains drawn from one sample of a study of T cell repertoires in cytomegalovirus infection. TCRdb used MiXCR to reprocess the reads, holding one entry per CDR3 protein. The sample records about 240,000 distinct CDR3 sequences, over 9% being singletons. Sequenced: PBMCs. The receptors shown here come from a human donor in good health (CMV status not recorded). Some clones in this sample may be carry-over from other donors' samples. Both conserved end residues are part of each CDR3. Each record gives: D gene, clone size, J gene, V gene, CDR3 protein, CDR3 DNA. A D gene is named only where the DNA matches it firmly. Size is stated for part of the rows, as once, few or many counts, or as a class when the clone is expanded.

-,many,TRBJ2-4,TRBV20-1,CSASPGAKNIQYF,TGCAGTGCCTCCCCCGGAGCCAAAAACATTCAGTACTTC
TRBD2,few,TRBJ2-3,TRBV5-4,CASNSGRLADTQYF,TGTGCCAGCAACAGCGGGAGGTTGGCAGATACGCAGTATTTT
-,-,TRBJ1-6,TRBV20-1,CSTKAHPSLEGSYNSPLHF,TGCAGTACTAAAGCCCATCCAAGCCTAGAGGGTTCCTATAATTCACCCCTCCACTTT
-,-,TRBJ2-2,TRBV9,CASSVVGASGTGELFF,TGTGCCAGCAGCGTAGTAGGGGCGAGTGGTACCGGGGAGCTGTTTTTT
TRBD2,few,TRBJ2-1,TRBV19,CASSTPRLAAYNEQFF,TGTGCCAGTAGTACCCCCCGACTAGCGGCTTACAATGAGCAGTTCTTC
-,-,TRBJ1-5,TRBV4-3,CASSQDADRAGDQPQHF,TGCGCCAGCAGCCAAGATGCGGATAGAGCAGGGGATCAGCCCCAGCATTTT
-,many,TRBJ2-3,TRBV10-3,CATAVGRGTDTQYF,TGTGCCACCGCCGTGGGGCGGGGTACAGATACGCAGTATTTT
TRBD1,many,TRBJ1-2,TRBV28,CASSLGGTGGDLLYGYTF,TGTGCCAGCAGTTTGGGAGGGACAGGGGGCGATTTGCTCTATGGCTACACCTTC
TRBD1,many,TRBJ1-2,TRBV19,CASSRNRDRDYGYTF,TGTGCCAGTAGCCGCAACCGGGACAGGGACTATGGCTACACCTTC
TRBD1,-,TRBJ1-2,TRBV2,CASRPGTGSLYGYTF,TGTGCCAGCAGACCCGGGACAGGGAGCCTCTATGGCTACACCTTC
TRBD2,few,TRBJ2-1,TRBV5-4,CASSLVGGGGEKQFF,TGTGCCAGCAGCTTGGTTGGCGGGGGGGGGGAAAAGCAGTTCTTC
-,few,TRBJ2-1,TRBV12-3/TRBV12-4,CASTPGGGVNEQFF,TGTGCCAGCACACCAGGAGGGGGGGTCAATGAGCAGTTCTTC
-,many,TRBJ1-5,TRBV7-8,CASSLATIRVGNQPQHF,TGTGCCAGCAGCTTAGCAACGATCAGGGTGGGCAATCAGCCCCAGCATTTT
-,many,TRBJ1-1,TRBV7-2,CASSLSETEAFF,TGTGCCAGCAGCTTATCCGAAACTGAAGCTTTCTTT
-,many,TRBJ2-1,TRBV6-2/TRBV6-3,CASSYPNRVNEQFF,TGTGCCAGCAGTTACCCGAATAGGGTAAATGAGCAGTTCTTC
-,many,TRBJ2-3,TRBV5-1,CASSLGSGDTQYF,TGTGCCAGCAGTCTGGGGAGCGGGGATACGCAGTATTTT
-,many,TRBJ2-2,TRBV12-5,CASGSQGFTGELFF,TGTGCTAGTGGTTCTCAGGGGTTCACCGGGGAGCTGTTTTTT
-,-,TRBJ1-5,TRBV18,CASSEGGQPQHF,TGTGCCAGCTCGGAGGGAGGTCAGCCCCAGCATTTT
-,many,TRBJ2-3,TRBV28,CASRDGTETDTQYF,TGTGCCAGCAGGGACGGGACGGAAACAGATACGCAGTATTTT
-,-,TRBJ2-3,TRBV19,CASSIGRDGTDTQYF,TGTGCCAGTAGTATAGGCCGGGACGGCACAGATACGCAGTATTTT
-,many,TRBJ1-4,TRBV7-2,CASSSISGTNEKLFF,TGTGCCAGCAGCTCTATCTCAGGGACGAATGAAAAACTGTTTTTT
TRBD2,once,TRBJ2-1,TRBV5-1,CASSLQGLAGGFNEQFF,TGCGCCAGCAGCCTGCAAGGACTAGCGGGAGGTTTCAATGAGCAGTTCTTC
-,-,TRBJ1-5,TRBV2,CASAAVSNQPQHF,TGTGCCTCAGCGGCCGTGAGCAATCAGCCCCAGCATTTT